Sequencing of this T cell receptor beta chain was carried out in a study of regulatory T cells in long-lasting Graves disease. Sequencing libraries for TCR beta were prepared with iRepertoire HTBI primers and Arm-PCR of CDR3 regions. One entry per CDR3 protein, called by TCRdb with MiXCR from the multiplex PCR reads. Of approximately 350,000 distinct CDR3 sequences listed, around 15% were seen once; the top ten hold just over 20%. Study-wide results and caveats: Investigators studied peripheral blood only, not thyroid tissue.

Ten or more counts support this clonotype. As yet, its antigen is unknown. V was shortened by 6 bases and J by 1 base, with 8 bases between the two germline ends. The CDR3 is 13 residues long. Germline CDR1 and CDR2: MNHNS and SASEGT. Time point specified: newly diagnosed GD, antithyroid drugs for less than 3 months. The TCR library was made from RNA extracted from PBMCs. The authors drew patients from an endocrinology department in Xi'an, China. This sample also appeared in a second study, on T cells in Graves' hyperthyroidism and ophthalmopathy. That work adds: The patients, who ranged from 18 to 65 in age, presented with newly diagnosed hyperthyroidism lasting under 2 months. HTBI primers drove first-round RT-PCR of the TCR CDR3.

The V and J genes are TRBV6-1 and TRBJ2-3; TRBD2 might be the D (6 bases). Sequencing was performed on peripheral blood mononuclear cells (PBMCs), taken at new diagnosis, from a patient treated with antithyroid drugs. This receptor was identified in a woman aged 18 to 35 with Graves disease. The CDR3 region is CASRPSGTDTQYF. The CDR3 DNA is TGTGCCAGCAGACCTAGCGGCACAGATACGCAGTATTTT.